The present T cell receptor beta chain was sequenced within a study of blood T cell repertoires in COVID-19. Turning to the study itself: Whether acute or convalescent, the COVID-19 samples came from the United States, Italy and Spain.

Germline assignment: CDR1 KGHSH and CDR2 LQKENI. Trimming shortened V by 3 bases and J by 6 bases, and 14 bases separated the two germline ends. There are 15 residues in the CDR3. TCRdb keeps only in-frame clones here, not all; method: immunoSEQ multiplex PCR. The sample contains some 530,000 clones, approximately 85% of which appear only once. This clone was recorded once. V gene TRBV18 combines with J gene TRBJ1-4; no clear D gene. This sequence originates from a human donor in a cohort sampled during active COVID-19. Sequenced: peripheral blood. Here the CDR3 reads CASSPRGFMYEKLFF. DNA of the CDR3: TGTGCCAGCTCACCGCGCGGTTTCATGTATGAAAAACTGTTTTTT.